The rows below give T cell receptor beta chains drawn from one sample of a study of cytomegalovirus exposure and HLA in healthy donors. Sequencing used immunoSEQ multiplex PCR; TCRdb keeps in-frame clones, though not all of them. Here the sample spans fewer than 200,000 clones, 86% being singletons. Sequenced material: PBMCs. The receptors were gathered from a man aged 18 to 29 in good health and CMV-seropositive. CDR3s include the opening cysteine and the closing phenylalanine or tryptophan. The D gene is left open where the match is weak. Size is omitted from some rows. Given values are once, few, many or a class for expanded clones.

CDR3nt,CDR3aa,abundance,d_gene,j_gene,v_gene
TGTGCCAGCAGAGGTGGGACAGGGGTCCACGAGCAGTACTTC,CASRGGTGVHEQYF,.,TRBD1,TRBJ2-7,TRBV13
TGTGCCAGCAGCTTAGGGAGCCCCCTAGCGGATACGCAGTATTTT,CASSLGSPLADTQYF,.,.,TRBJ2-3,TRBV7-6
TGTGCCAGCATCGGGGGGCAGGGCCCCGTTCTATTGGGCTACACCTTC,CASIGGQGPVLLGYTF,.,.,TRBJ1-2,TRBV2
TGCGCCAGCAGCTTGGATTCCTACTCCACAGATACGCAGTATTTT,CASSLDSYSTDTQYF,.,.,TRBJ2-3,TRBV5-1
TGTGCCAGCAGCGAGGGAACTGAAGCTTTCTTT,CASSEGTEAFF,.,.,TRBJ1-1,TRBV27
TGTGCTAGTGCCTTGACCGGGAGAACGAAATCACCCCTCCACTTT,CASALTGRTKSPLHF,.,.,TRBJ1-6,TRBV12-5
TGTGCCAGCACCTTCCACGAGGGGGTAGGTCGGCAGTACTTC,CASTFHEGVGRQYF,.,.,TRBJ2-7,TRBV5-4
TGTGCCAGCAGTCCTCTCCTACACGAGCAGTACTTC,CASSPLLHEQYF,.,.,TRBJ2-7,TRBV7-2
TGTGCCAGCAAAGCGGTTAACACAGATACGCAGTATTTT,CASKAVNTDTQYF,.,.,TRBJ2-3,TRBV6-5
TGTGCCAGCAGCTTCAGCGGGGGCTACGAGCAGTACTTC,CASSFSGGYEQYF,.,TRBD2,TRBJ2-7,TRBV7-2
TGTGCCAGCAGCCAATCAGGGCCATACAATGAGCAGTTCTTC,CASSQSGPYNEQFF,.,.,TRBJ2-1,TRBV14
TGTGCCAGCATGTCGGGGGGTGTTTTAGGAGCCGGGGAGCTGTTTTTT,CASMSGGVLGAGELFF,.,TRBD2,TRBJ2-2,TRBV7-2
TGCGCCAGCAGCCAAGAACCAGCGCTAGCGGGACACGGGGAGCTGTTTTTT,CASSQEPALAGHGELFF,.,TRBD2,TRBJ2-2,TRBV4-3
TGTGCCAGCAGTTTTTCGCTAAGGAGACAGGGAGCTAACTATGGCTACACCTTC,CASSFSLRRQGANYGYTF,once,TRBD1,TRBJ1-2,TRBV27
TGTGCCAGCGGCGAACTAGCGGGGGGGCCGGTCGACGAGCAGTACTTC,CASGELAGGPVDEQYF,.,TRBD2,TRBJ2-7,TRBV27
TGTGCCAGCAGCCTCCCAGGATTTGAGCAGTTCTTC,CASSLPGFEQFF,.,.,TRBJ2-1,TRBV7-9
TGTGCCAGTAGTATAGGAGCGGGCGGCTACACCTTC,CASSIGAGGYTF,once,.,TRBJ1-2,TRBV19
TGCGCCAGCAGCCAAGATTCGGGGTTTTCCTTTTCCGGGGAGCTGTTTTTT,CASSQDSGFSFSGELFF,.,.,TRBJ2-2,TRBV4-3
TGTGCCAGCAGCTTAGATGGTCGGGACAGGGAAACCTACGAGCAGTACTTC,CASSLDGRDRETYEQYF,once,TRBD1,TRBJ2-7,TRBV7-2
TGTGCCAGTAGTATTCGGGGAACCGACTATGGCTACACCTTC,CASSIRGTDYGYTF,few,.,TRBJ1-2,TRBV19
TGTGCCAGCAGCTTTGGGACAGTGAACACCGGGGAGCTGTTTTTT,CASSFGTVNTGELFF,once,TRBD1,TRBJ2-2,TRBV7-9
TGTGCCAGCAGTTTTGGGACTAGCGTCTACAATGAGCAGTTCTTC,CASSFGTSVYNEQFF,many,TRBD2,TRBJ2-1,TRBV27
TGTGCCAGCAGTTCCGTCACGGGGGGGTACTACAATGAGCAGTTCTTC,CASSSVTGGYYNEQFF,.,TRBD2,TRBJ2-1,TRBV6-5
TGTGCCAGCAGCGTTAGGGCCTACATTCGTACAGGGGTGACTGAAGCTTTCTTT,CASSVRAYIRTGVTEAFF,.,TRBD1,TRBJ1-1,TRBV7-2
TGTGCCAGCTCCCAGGACAGGCCACGGGGGGCCAACGTCCTGACTTTC,CASSQDRPRGANVLTF,.,TRBD1,TRBJ2-6,TRBV18
TGTGCCACCTTCCCCCAGGCAAAAACTAGCACAGATACGCAGTATTTT,CATFPQAKTSTDTQYF,.,.,TRBJ2-3,TRBV10-3
TGTGCCACCAGAGACGAGTCAACAGGGGACGGGGCCAACGTCCTGACTTTC,CATRDESTGDGANVLTF,.,TRBD1,TRBJ2-6,TRBV15
TGCAGCGTTGAGGGCTTTGGCTACACCTTC,CSVEGFGYTF,many,.,TRBJ1-2,TRBV29-1
TGCGCCAGCAGCCAAGATATCAGTTTTACAGATACGCAGTATTTT,CASSQDISFTDTQYF,.,.,TRBJ2-3,TRBV4-1
TGTGCCAGCAGCTTAGCATCGGGACAGGCAGTACTACGGGAGCAGTACTTC,CASSLASGQAVLREQYF,once,TRBD1,TRBJ2-7,TRBV7-9
TGTGCCAGCAGTTTTGGAGCCGACAGGGGTCGCGAGCAGTACTTC,CASSFGADRGREQYF,.,TRBD1,TRBJ2-7,TRBV28
TGTGCCAGCAGCTGGGAGTATAGCAATCAGCCCCAGCATTTT,CASSWEYSNQPQHF,.,.,TRBJ1-5,TRBV5-5
TGTGCCAGCAGCCATCGAAGCGTGGACTTGCACACCGGGGAGCTGTTTTTT,CASSHRSVDLHTGELFF,.,.,TRBJ2-2,TRBV4-2
TGTGCCAGCACTTGGACTAGCGGAGACAATGAGCAGTTCTTC,CASTWTSGDNEQFF,.,TRBD2,TRBJ2-1,TRBV7-2
TGTGCCAGCAGTTACTCGGGGACAGCGCACTATGGCTACACCTTC,CASSYSGTAHYGYTF,.,TRBD1,TRBJ1-2,TRBV6-5
TGTGCCAGCAGTTACTCGACCGGGGGTGGCTACACCTTC,CASSYSTGGGYTF,.,.,TRBJ1-2,TRBV6-5
TGTGCCAGCAGCTTAGCAGGGCTCGAGACCCAGTACTTC,CASSLAGLETQYF,.,.,TRBJ2-5,TRBV5-5
TGTGCCAGCAGCTACCTGAGGGCCAACCAGTACTTC,CASSYLRANQYF,once,.,TRBJ2-7,TRBV7-8
TGTGCCAGCAGGGTGACAGGGAACTATGGCTACACCTTC,CASRVTGNYGYTF,.,TRBD1,TRBJ1-2,TRBV6-1
TGTGCCAGCACTCTACCCTCAGGGGAGACCCAGTACTTC,CASTLPSGETQYF,.,.,TRBJ2-5,TRBV28
TGTGCCAGTCGGAAGCGGGAGAGGGTGCAGTACTTC,CASRKRERVQYF,.,TRBD2,TRBJ2-7,TRBV28
TGTGCCAGCAGTATGGGAACGGGGGATGAGCAGTTCTTC,CASSMGTGDEQFF,once,.,TRBJ2-1,TRBV27
TGCGCCAGCACGCGCCGCGCGGGACAGGGGTACGAGCAGTACTTC,CASTRRAGQGYEQYF,.,TRBD1,TRBJ2-7,TRBV5-1
TGCAGCGTTACAGGGGTCTGGTACGAGCAGTACTTC,CSVTGVWYEQYF,.,TRBD1,TRBJ2-7,TRBV29-1
TGTGCCAGCAGCTTGGGCCAGGTGGATACGCAGTATTTT,CASSLGQVDTQYF,.,.,TRBJ2-3,TRBV5-6
TGTGCCAGCAGCACCAGGACAGGGGGCAATGAGCAGTTCTTC,CASSTRTGGNEQFF,.,TRBD1,TRBJ2-1,TRBV7-9
TGTGCCAGCAGCCGACAGGGGGGGGCTTACGAGCAGTACTTC,CASSRQGGAYEQYF,.,TRBD1,TRBJ2-7,TRBV2
TGTGCCAGCTCATTCAAGCGGGACCCCTCCTACAATGAGCAGTTCTTC,CASSFKRDPSYNEQFF,once,TRBD2,TRBJ2-1,TRBV18
TGTGCCAGCAGTCAGGGCTACAATGAGCAGTTCTTC,CASSQGYNEQFF,.,.,TRBJ2-1,TRBV6-5
TGTGCCAGCAGGCCAGCCGGGACTAGCCACCACTGTAAAGAGACCCAGTACTTC,CASRPAGTSHHCKETQYF,.,TRBD2,TRBJ2-5,TRBV7-3